One and the same sample provided the 7 T cell receptor beta chains below, sequenced in a study of OX40 agonist ivuxolimab in advanced cancers. The method was immunoSEQ multiplex PCR; TCRdb's version includes in-frame clones alone and lacks a portion of them. The data show tens of thousands of clones, around 87% seen once. The sequences come from CD4+ or CD8+ T cells sorted from blood, collected in a trial of the OX40 agonist ivuxolimab. The receptors stem from an adult with an advanced solid tumor such as melanoma, head and neck, liver or kidney cancer.

The chain couples TRBV19 to TRBJ2-1; D call uncertain. Trimming pared 6 bases from V and 7 bases from J, leaving 10 bases between. Germline V gene lookup returns CDR1 LNHDA and CDR2 SQIVND (reference sequence). This CDR3 contains 12 residues. This chain's CDR3 is CASRELGNEQFF. CDR3 in DNA: TGTGCCAGTAGAGAACTGGGGAATGAGCAGTTCTTC.

The rearrangement joins TRBV6-5 to TRBJ2-7; perhaps TRBD2 as D (5 bases). The germline V gene has CDR1 MNHEY and CDR2 SVGAGI. V gave up 6 bases and J gave up 4 bases, with 16 bases separating them. CDR3 length equals 14 residues. The CDR3 reads CASSDSRTGYEQYF. In DNA, the CDR3 is TGTGCCAGCAGCGACTCTCGGACGGGGTACGAGCAGTACTTC.

V usage is TRBV10-3 and J usage is TRBJ2-1, with TRBD2 identical over 8 bases. This CDR3 contains 16 residues. Per germline, CDR1 ENHRY and CDR2 SYGVKD. V shed 3 bases, J shed 1 base, and the junction held 5 bases outside the gene matches. Here the CDR3 DNA reads TGTGCCATCAGTGATACGGGGGGGTTGTCCTACAATGAGCAGTTCTTC. Its translation is CAISDTGGLSYNEQFF.

This clone has more than one count but fewer than ten. The V call is TRBV5-1, the J call TRBJ1-2; unclear D gene. CDR3 length: 13 residues. Trimming stripped 4 bases from V and 5 bases from J, with 12 bases between. Looked up from germline, CDR1 is SGHRS and CDR2 is YFSETQ. The DNA for the CDR3 is TGCGCCAGCAGCACCGGGCCTGGGTATGGCTACACCTTC. Residues: CASSTGPGYGYTF.

This clone was recorded a few times. The chain has TRBV6-5 and TRBJ1-2; no clear D. V lost 4 bases, J lost 4 bases, and 10 bases lay in between. CDR1 is MNHEY and CDR2 is SVGAGI in the germline V gene. The CDR3 extends over 13 amino acids. The DNA for the CDR3 is TGTGCCAGCAGTTTGGGGAATCTCTATGGCTACACCTTC. It encodes CASSLGNLYGYTF.

The J gene is TRBJ1-3, the V gene TRBV9; D ambiguous. Trimming left V 4 bases short and J 0 bases short, with 14 bases between. Germline loops: CDR1 SGDLS, CDR2 YYNGEE. This CDR3 contains 16 residues. CDR3 DNA sequence: TGTGCCAGCAGCTCCCACAGTCCGGGCTCTGGAAACACCATATATTTT. Encoded protein: CASSSHSPGSGNTIYF.

This rearrangement joins TRBV5-1 to TRBJ2-5; weak D call: TRBD2 (5 bases). This CDR3 contains 14 residues. Looked up from germline, CDR1 is SGHRS and CDR2 is YFSETQ. The V and J ends lost 0 bases and 2 bases respectively, with 8 bases between them. The DNA of the CDR3 is TGCGCCAGCAGCTTGGGAGGGCGGCAAGAGACCCAGTACTTC. Its protein product is CASSLGGRQETQYF.